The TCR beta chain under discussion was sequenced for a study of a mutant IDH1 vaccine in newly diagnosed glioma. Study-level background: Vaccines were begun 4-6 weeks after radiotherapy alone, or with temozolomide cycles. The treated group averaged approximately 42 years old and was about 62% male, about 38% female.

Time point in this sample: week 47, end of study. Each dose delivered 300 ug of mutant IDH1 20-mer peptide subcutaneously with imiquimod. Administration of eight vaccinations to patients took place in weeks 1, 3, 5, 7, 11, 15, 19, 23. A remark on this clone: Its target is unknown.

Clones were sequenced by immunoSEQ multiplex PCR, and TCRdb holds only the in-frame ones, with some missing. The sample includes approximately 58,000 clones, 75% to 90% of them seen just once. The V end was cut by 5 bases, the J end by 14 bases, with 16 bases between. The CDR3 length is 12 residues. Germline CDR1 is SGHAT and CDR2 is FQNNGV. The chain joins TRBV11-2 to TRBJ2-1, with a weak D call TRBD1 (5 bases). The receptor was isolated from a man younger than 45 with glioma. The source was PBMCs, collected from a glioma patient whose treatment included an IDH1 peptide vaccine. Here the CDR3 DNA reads TGTGCCAGCAGCCTCCCAGCAGGACAAGAGTTCTTC. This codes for CASSLPAGQEFF.